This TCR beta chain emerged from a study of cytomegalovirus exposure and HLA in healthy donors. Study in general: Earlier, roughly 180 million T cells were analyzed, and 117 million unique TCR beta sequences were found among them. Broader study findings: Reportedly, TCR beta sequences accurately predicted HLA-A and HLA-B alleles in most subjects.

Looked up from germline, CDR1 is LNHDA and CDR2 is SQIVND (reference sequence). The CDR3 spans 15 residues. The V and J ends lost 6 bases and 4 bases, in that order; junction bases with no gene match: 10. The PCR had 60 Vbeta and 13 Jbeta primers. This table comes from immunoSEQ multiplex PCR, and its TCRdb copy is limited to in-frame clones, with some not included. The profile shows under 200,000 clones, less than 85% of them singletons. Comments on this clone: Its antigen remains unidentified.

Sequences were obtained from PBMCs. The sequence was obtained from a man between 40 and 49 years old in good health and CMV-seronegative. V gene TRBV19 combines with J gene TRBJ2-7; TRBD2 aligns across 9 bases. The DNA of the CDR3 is TGTGCCAGTAGACGAACGGCGGGAGGGGAGTACGAGCAGTACTTC. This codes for CASRRTAGGEYEQYF.